This is a list of T cell receptor beta chains from one sample in a study of blood T cells in healthy people across ages. Each CDR3 protein gets one entry after TCRdb re-called the 5' RACE reads with MiXCR. The repertoire consists of about 570,000 distinct CDR3 sequences, with roughly a quarter occurring once and the leading ten covering less than 20%. The sample was blood. These receptors were taken from a woman in her seventies in good health. The CDR3 runs from the conserved cysteine through the conserved F or W. D genes are given only for firm matches. For some rows the clone size is stated as once, few or many, or as a class when expanded; others skip it.

j_call | clone_size | d_call | cdr3_length | v_call | cdr3_nt | cdr3_aa
TRBJ2-3 | once | TRBD1 | 15 | TRBV4-3 | TGCGCCAGCAGCCAAGAGAACAGGGGGCTAGATACGCAGTATTTT | CASSQENRGLDTQYF
TRBJ2-3 | few | TRBD2 | 19 | TRBV5-1 | TGCGCCAGCAGCTTCGGTAGCGGGGGCCGCTTTACAAGCACAGATACGCAGTATTTT | CASSFGSGGRFTSTDTQYF
TRBJ2-5 | . | . | 11 | TRBV2 | TGTGCCAGCAAGGTGGAAGAGACCCAGTACTTC | CASKVEETQYF
TRBJ2-5 | . | . | 13 | TRBV29-1 | TGCAGCGTTGAAAGGGCTAGTGTAGAGACCCAGTACTTC | CSVERASVETQYF
TRBJ2-7 | . | TRBD2 | 15 | TRBV6-2/TRBV6-3 | TGTGCCAGCAGTTACGGCCTAGCGGGGACTTACGAGCAGTACTTC | CASSYGLAGTYEQYF
TRBJ2-5 | few | . | 15 | TRBV7-2 | TGTGCCAGCAGCTTAAGAGGGACAAAAGAAGAGACCCAGTACTTC | CASSLRGTKEETQYF
TRBJ2-7 | . | . | 14 | TRBV29-1 | TGCAGCGTTGAAGATACCGGGGGCTCCCACGAGCAGTACTTC | CSVEDTGGSHEQYF
TRBJ2-5 | few | TRBD1 | 16 | TRBV11-2 | TGTGCCAGCAGCACTAGGATGGGACAGCCGCAAGAGACCCAGTACTTC | CASSTRMGQPQETQYF
TRBJ2-4 | . | . | 16 | TRBV10-3 | TGTGCCACCGAAGCGTCCCGGGACGCTCCCAAAAACATTCAGTACTTC | CATEASRDAPKNIQYF
TRBJ1-5 | . | TRBD1 | 15 | TRBV20-1 | TGCAGTGCTAGAAGGGGGGGACAGGGTGAGCAGCCCCAGCATTTT | CSARRGGQGEQPQHF
TRBJ1-6 | . | . | 14 | TRBV4-3 | TGCGCCAGCAGCCAGGGGAGGGTAGGCTTCCCCCTCCACTTT | CASSQGRVGFPLHF
TRBJ2-4 | . | . | 14 | TRBV9 | TGTGCCAGCAGCGCAGGGGGGGGGCCGGACATTCAGTACTTC | CASSAGGGPDIQYF
TRBJ2-3 | few | . | 13 | TRBV29-1 | TGCAGCGTTGAGCGCGGGAGCACAGATACGCAGTATTTT | CSVERGSTDTQYF
TRBJ1-6 | . | . | 15 | TRBV10-2 | TGCGCCAGCGGCCTGGCGGGACGAATCACTTCACCCCTCCACTTT | CASGLAGRITSPLHF
TRBJ2-2 | . | TRBD1 | 14 | TRBV5-5 | TGTGCCAGCAGCGTGACAGGGGGAACCGGGGAGCTGTTTTTT | CASSVTGGTGELFF
TRBJ1-3 | few | . | 15 | TRBV20-1 | TGCAGTGCTAGAGATCCCAGGGTGGGCGAAAACACCATATATTTT | CSARDPRVGENTIYF
TRBJ2-1 | few | TRBD1 | 16 | TRBV7-9 | TGTGCCAGCAGACGGACAGGGGGCGCGGTAAGCAATGAGCAGTTCTTC | CASRRTGGAVSNEQFF
TRBJ2-3 | . | . | 15 | TRBV3-1 | TGTGCCAGCAGCCTCGACCCGACGCGAGGGGATACGCAGTATTTT | CASSLDPTRGDTQYF
TRBJ2-1 | few | . | 14 | TRBV9 | TGTGCCAGCGCTCAAGGAGGCTCCTACAATGAGCAGTTCTTC | CASAQGGSYNEQFF
TRBJ2-3 | . | TRBD2 | 19 | TRBV7-3 | TGTGCCAGCAGCTTAAGGCCTAGCGGGGCGCACCTTAGCACAGATACGCAGTATTTT | CASSLRPSGAHLSTDTQYF
TRBJ1-2 | . | . | 11 | TRBV29-1 | TGCAGCGTTGGAACAGTGCGGGGCTACACCTTC | CSVGTVRGYTF
TRBJ2-4 | . | . | 14 | TRBV7-2 | TGTGCCAGCAGCTGGGGCCTAGCCAAAAACATTCAGTACTTC | CASSWGLAKNIQYF
TRBJ2-5 | few | TRBD2 | 19 | TRBV2 | TGTGCCAGCATTCCGAAGGGACCGGGACTAGCGGGGGACCAAGAGACCCAGTACTTC | CASIPKGPGLAGDQETQYF
TRBJ2-5 | . | . | 16 | TRBV6-5 | TGTGCCAGCAGTTACTCGTGGGGGGACGCCCAAGAGACCCAGTACTTC | CASSYSWGDAQETQYF
TRBJ2-1 | few | . | 13 | TRBV20-1 | TGCAGTGCTAGAGAGGGCCCTCAAAATGAGCAGTTCTTC | CSAREGPQNEQFF
TRBJ2-1 | . | TRBD2 | 15 | TRBV11-2 | TGTGCCAGCAGCTCTAGCGGGAGCTCCTACAATGAGCAGTTCTTC | CASSSSGSSYNEQFF
TRBJ2-5 | . | TRBD2 | 18 | TRBV4-1 | TGCGCCAGCAGCTTTACGGGACTAGCGGGTTATGCAGGAGAGACCCAGTACTTC | CASSFTGLAGYAGETQYF
TRBJ2-7 | . | . | 12 | TRBV29-1 | TGCAGCGCAACCCGGACCTCCTACGAGCAGTACTTC | CSATRTSYEQYF
TRBJ2-5 | . | TRBD2 | 15 | TRBV2 | TGTGCCAGCAGTGACGCTAGCGGGGGACAAGAGACCCAGTACTTC | CASSDASGGQETQYF
TRBJ1-2 | . | . | 12 | TRBV6-9 | TGTGCCAGACCGGAATTTCGTTATGGCTACACCTTC | CARPEFRYGYTF
TRBJ2-3 | many | TRBD1 | 13 | TRBV29-1 | TGCAGCGTATCCGGGACAGGGGGTGATACGCAGTATTTT | CSVSGTGGDTQYF
TRBJ2-5 | . | . | 15 | TRBV4-1 | TGCGCCAGCAGCCAAGCCCGGGACGGAAAAGAGACCCAGTACTTC | CASSQARDGKETQYF
TRBJ2-3 | . | . | 13 | TRBV4-3 | TGCGCCAGCAGTGAGCCGATCACAGATACGCAGTATTTT | CASSEPITDTQYF
TRBJ2-5 | . | . | 13 | TRBV10-3 | TGTGCCATCAGTGAGTCAAAGGTGGAGACCCAGTACTTC | CAISESKVETQYF
TRBJ2-7 | . | TRBD2 | 14 | TRBV12-3/TRBV12-4 | TGTCAAGGAGAACTTAGCGGGGGGTTCTACGAGCAGTACTTC | CQGELSGGFYEQYF
TRBJ2-1 | . | TRBD1 | 16 | TRBV7-8 | TGTGCCAGCAGCCCTGGGGACAGGGGTTTTTCCAATGAGCAGTTCTTC | CASSPGDRGFSNEQFF
TRBJ2-1 | few | . | 15 | TRBV7-8 | TGTGCCAGCAGCTTAACAGGGATTTCCTACAATGAGCAGTTCTTC | CASSLTGISYNEQFF
TRBJ1-1 | . | . | 15 | TRBV6-5 | TGTGCCAGCAGTTACTCTACGACCTTGAACACTGAAGCTTTCTTT | CASSYSTTLNTEAFF
TRBJ1-2 | . | . | 14 | TRBV10-3 | TGTGCCATCAGTGAGTCACAGGGAGTGCATGGCTACACCTTC | CAISESQGVHGYTF
TRBJ1-1 | . | TRBD1 | 15 | TRBV20-1 | TGCAGTGCTGGCCGGGGACAGGGGTCGATCTCTGAAGCTTTCTTT | CSAGRGQGSISEAFF
TRBJ2-3 | . | . | 13 | TRBV4-3 | TGCGCCAGCAGCCTCAGGGCGGCAGATACGCAGTATTTT | CASSLRAADTQYF
TRBJ1-3 | few | . | 15 | TRBV9 | TGTGCCAGCAGCGTAGCTCCAAGTACTGGAAACACCATATATTTT | CASSVAPSTGNTIYF
TRBJ1-2 | . | . | 14 | TRBV29-1 | TGCAGCGTCGAAGGACGGGGAGAAAACTATGGCTACACCTTC | CSVEGRGENYGYTF
TRBJ2-5 | few | TRBD2 | 19 | TRBV20-1 | TGCAGTGCTAGAGAAAACGGGACTAGCGGGCGACGGAAGAGAAGGACCCAGTACTTC | CSARENGTSGRRKRRTQYF
TRBJ1-2 | few | TRBD1 | 13 | TRBV20-1 | TGCAGTGCCCACAGACAGGGGGTAGAAGGCTACACCTTC | CSAHRQGVEGYTF
TRBJ1-2 | . | . | 15 | TRBV7-9 | TGTGCCAGCAGCTTAGGGTCCGGACCTCACTATGGCTACACCTTC | CASSLGSGPHYGYTF
TRBJ2-4 | few | . | 12 | TRBV20-1 | TGCAGTGCCCCTAGGACGGGACCAACTCAGTACTTC | CSAPRTGPTQYF